A single T cell receptor beta chain is shown here with its context. The sample comes from a study of identical twins. Each CDR3 protein is one row after TCRdb ran MiXCR on the 5' RACE reads. Of 350,000 to 450,000 distinct CDR3 sequences listed, about 18% are singletons. This CDR3 region has 16 residues. Trimming removed 1 base from V and 0 bases from J, with 12 bases in between. CDR1 is SQVTM and CDR2 is ANQGSEA in the germline V gene. The sequencing sample was made of naive T cells sorted from blood. The chain combines TRBV29-1 with TRBJ2-2; the D gene could be TRBD1 or TRBD2 (5 bases each). The TCR was taken from a man in his fifties or sixties in good health. In nucleotides, the CDR3 is TGCAGCGTTGAAGCCCTCGGGACGGCGAACACCGGGGAGCTGTTTTTT. Its translation is CSVEALGTANTGELFF.